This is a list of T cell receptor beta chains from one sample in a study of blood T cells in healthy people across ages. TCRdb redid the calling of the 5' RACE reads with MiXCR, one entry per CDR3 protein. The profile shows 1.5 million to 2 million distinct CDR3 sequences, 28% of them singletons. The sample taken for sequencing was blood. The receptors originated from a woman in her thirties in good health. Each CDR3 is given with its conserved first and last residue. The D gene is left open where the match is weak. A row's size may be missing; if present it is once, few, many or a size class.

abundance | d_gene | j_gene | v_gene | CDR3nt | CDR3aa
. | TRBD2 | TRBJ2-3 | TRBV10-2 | TGCGCCAGCAGGGAGACTAGCGCTCCTAGTGAGCAGTATTTT | CASRETSAPSEQYF
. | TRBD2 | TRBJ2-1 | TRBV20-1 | TGCAGTGCCACTAGCGTTAAAGACAATGAGCAGTTCTTC | CSATSVKDNEQFF
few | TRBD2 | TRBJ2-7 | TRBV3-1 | TGTGCCAGTAGCCTAGCGGGATGCTACGAGCAGTACTTC | CASSLAGCYEQYF
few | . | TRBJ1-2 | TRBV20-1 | TGCAGTGCTTGGGCCCTCGGGAAAGGCTACACCTTC | CSAWALGKGYTF
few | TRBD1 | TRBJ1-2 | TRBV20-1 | TGCAGTGGAAAATTGGGACAGGGTTCGGGTGGCTACACCTTC | CSGKLGQGSGGYTF
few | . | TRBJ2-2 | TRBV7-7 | TGTGCCAGCAGCCGCACGGGACAAAACACCGGGGAGCTGTTTTTT | CASSRTGQNTGELFF
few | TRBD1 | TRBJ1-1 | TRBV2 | TGTGCCAGCAGATCCGGGACAGGCGGGTTGATAGGGAACACTGAAGCTTTCTTT | CASRSGTGGLIGNTEAFF
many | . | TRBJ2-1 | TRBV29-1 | TGCAGCCAAAGCCAATTCAATGAGCAGTTCTTC | CSQSQFNEQFF
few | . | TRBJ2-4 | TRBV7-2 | TGTGCCAGCACCTTACAGGCAGCCAAAAACATTCAGTACTTC | CASTLQAAKNIQYF
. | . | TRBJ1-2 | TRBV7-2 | TGTGCCGGCAGCACAGGGCCCGATTATGGCTACACCTTC | CAGSTGPDYGYTF
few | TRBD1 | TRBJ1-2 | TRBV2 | TGTGCCAGCAGTGAGGAAGCAGGGGGCTTCATCTATGGCTACACCTTC | CASSEEAGGFIYGYTF
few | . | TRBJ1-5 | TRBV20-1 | TGCAGTGTCCGGGACTGGGGCAATCAGCCCCAGCATTTT | CSVRDWGNQPQHF
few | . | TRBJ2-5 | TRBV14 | TGTGCCAGCAGCCAAAGTGTGACCCAGTACTTC | CASSQSVTQYF
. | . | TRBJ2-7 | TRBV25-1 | TGTGCCAGCAGTGAATTGGGGGACGCATACGAGCAGTACTTC | CASSELGDAYEQYF
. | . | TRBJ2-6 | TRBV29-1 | TGCAGCGTGGAAGGCGGAGAATCTGGGGCCAACGTCCGGACTTTC | CSVEGGESGANVRTF
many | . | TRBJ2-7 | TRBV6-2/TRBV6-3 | TGTGCCAGCATCCCGAGGGGAGACTACGAGCAGTACTTC | CASIPRGDYEQYF
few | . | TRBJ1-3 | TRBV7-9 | TGTGCCAGCAGCTCCCTGGGCGGCGGAAACACCATATATTTT | CASSSLGGGNTIYF
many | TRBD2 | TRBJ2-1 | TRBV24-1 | TGTGCCACCAGTGAGGCGGGAGTCTATGAGCAGTTCTTC | CATSEAGVYEQFF
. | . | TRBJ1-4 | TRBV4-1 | TGCGCCAGCAGCCAAGTTGACAAGGCAAGCAGCATTTTT | CASSQVDKASSIF
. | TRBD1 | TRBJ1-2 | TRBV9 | TGTGCCAGCAGCTCCGCGGGAGGGGGCCCCAACTATGGCTACACCTTC | CASSSAGGGPNYGYTF
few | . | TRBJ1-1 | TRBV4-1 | TGCGCCAGCAGCCAACGAGCGCCCGGGACGGCGAACACTGAAGCTTTCTTT | CASSQRAPGTANTEAFF
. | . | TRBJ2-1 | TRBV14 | TGTGCCAGCAATCAGGGAGGCGATGAGCAGTTCTTC | CASNQGGDEQFF
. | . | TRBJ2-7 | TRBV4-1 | TGCGCCAGCAGCCACCCCGAGACCGCCAACTACGAGCAGTACTTC | CASSHPETANYEQYF
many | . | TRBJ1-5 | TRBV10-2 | TGCGCCAGCAGCATCCAGGGTGTCAGCCAGCCCCAGCATTTT | CASSIQGVSQPQHF
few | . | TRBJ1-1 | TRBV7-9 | TGTGCCAGCAGCTCCCGACGGGACAAGGTTGAAGCTTTCTTT | CASSSRRDKVEAFF
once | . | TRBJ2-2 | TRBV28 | TGTGCCAGCAGTTTACCGAGTCGTAGGCCCGGGGGCGGGGAGCTGTTTTTT | CASSLPSRRPGGGELFF
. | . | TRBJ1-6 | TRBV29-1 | TGCAGCACCCTCGACATAGGCCCGAATTCACCCCTCCACTTT | CSTLDIGPNSPLHF
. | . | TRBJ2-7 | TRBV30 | TGTGCCTGGACCCCGAGGGGGTTAGGCGAGCAGTACTTC | CAWTPRGLGEQYF
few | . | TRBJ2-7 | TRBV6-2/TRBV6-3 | TGTGCCAGCGGGCGGGTCACCTACGAGCAGTACTTC | CASGRVTYEQYF
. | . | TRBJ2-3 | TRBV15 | TGTGCCGTGCACGGGCAGGCCCCCACAGATACGCAGTATTTT | CAVHGQAPTDTQYF
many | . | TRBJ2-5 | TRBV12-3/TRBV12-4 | TGTGCCAGCAGCAAAGGACAGCGGGAGACCCAGTACTTC | CASSKGQRETQYF
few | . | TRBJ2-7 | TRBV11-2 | TGTGCCAGCAGCTTCAGTCAACAGCTCTACGAGCAGTACTTC | CASSFSQQLYEQYF
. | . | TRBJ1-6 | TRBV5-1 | TGCGCCAGCAGCCGAGAGGGGTCCCAGGGCTCACCCCTCCACTTT | CASSREGSQGSPLHF
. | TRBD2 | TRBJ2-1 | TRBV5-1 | TGCGCCAGCAGCCTCGGGACTATCTCTGAGCAGTTCTTC | CASSLGTISEQFF
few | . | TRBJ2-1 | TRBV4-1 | TGCGCCAGCAGCCAAGACCAGAGGGGTGAGCAGTTCTTC | CASSQDQRGEQFF
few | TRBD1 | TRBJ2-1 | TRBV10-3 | TGTGCCATCAGTGAGCGTGGATACGACAGGGTTTACAATGAGCAGTTCTTC | CAISERGYDRVYNEQFF
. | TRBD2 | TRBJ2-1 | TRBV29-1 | TGCAGCGTTGGGGGGCTAGCGGGGAACAATGAGCAGTTCTTC | CSVGGLAGNNEQFF
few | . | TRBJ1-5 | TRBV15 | TGTCCCACCAGCCGGAATCAGCCCCAGCATTTT | CPTSRNQPQHF
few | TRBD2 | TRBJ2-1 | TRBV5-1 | TGCGCCAGCAGCTTGGCCGGTCCAGCGGGGGTTGGTGAGCAGTTCTTC | CASSLAGPAGVGEQFF
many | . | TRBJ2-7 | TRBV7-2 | TGTGCCAGCAGCTTAGCGCATGGGGAGCAGTACTTC | CASSLAHGEQYF
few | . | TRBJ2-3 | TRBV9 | TGTGCCAGCAGCCCCCAAATCCAGGGTGATACGCAGTATTTT | CASSPQIQGDTQYF
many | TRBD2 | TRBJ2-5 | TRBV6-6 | TGTGCCAGCAGACAGACTAGCGGTGGAGAGACCCAGTACTTC | CASRQTSGGETQYF
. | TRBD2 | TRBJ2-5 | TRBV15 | TGTGCCACCAGCAGAGATCGCGAGCTAGCGGGAGGGGAGACCCAGTACTTC | CATSRDRELAGGETQYF
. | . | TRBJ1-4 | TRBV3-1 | TGTGCCAGCAGCCAAGGGGGAGGGGCAACTAATGAAAAACTGTTTTTT | CASSQGGGATNEKLFF
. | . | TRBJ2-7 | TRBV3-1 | TGTGCCAGCAGCCAAAAGGGAGCCCACGAGCAGTACTTC | CASSQKGAHEQYF
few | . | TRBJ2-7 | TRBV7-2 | TGTGCCAGCAGCCCCTCCTTCCAGGGAATCTACGAGCAGTACTTC | CASSPSFQGIYEQYF
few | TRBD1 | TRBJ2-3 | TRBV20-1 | TGCAGTGCTAACCGCCCCGGGACAGGGGCCGGAGATACGCAGTATTTT | CSANRPGTGAGDTQYF
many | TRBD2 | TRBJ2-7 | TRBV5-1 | TGCGCCAGCAGCTTGACTAGCGGTGCCTACGAGCAGTACTTC | CASSLTSGAYEQYF
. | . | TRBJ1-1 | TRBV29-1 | TGCAGCCACGACGGGACCGGGGGGGTAAACACTGAAGCTTTCTTT | CSHDGTGGVNTEAFF
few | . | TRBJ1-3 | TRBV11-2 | TGTGCCAGCACCAAACGGGGTGCTGAAGGAAACACCATATATTTT | CASTKRGAEGNTIYF
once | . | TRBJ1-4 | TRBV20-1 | TGCAGTGCGCCCCTCCCAGACAGTAATGAAAAACTGTTTTTT | CSAPLPDSNEKLFF
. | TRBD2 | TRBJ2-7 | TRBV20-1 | TGCAGAGCTAGACCCCTCGGACTAGCGACCTACGAGCAGTACTTC | CRARPLGLATYEQYF
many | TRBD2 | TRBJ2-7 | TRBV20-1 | TGCAGTGCGAATTACGTAGCGGGAGGGCTCGAGCAGTACTTC | CSANYVAGGLEQYF
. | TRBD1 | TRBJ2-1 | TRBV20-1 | TGCAGTGCTGCCAAGACAGGGGGAGTCGACAATGAGCAGTTCTTC | CSAAKTGGVDNEQFF
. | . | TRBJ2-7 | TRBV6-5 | TGTGCCAGCAGTGGGACGGGCAGGGAGTACGAGCAGTACTTC | CASSGTGREYEQYF
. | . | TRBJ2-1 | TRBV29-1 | TGCAGCGTACTCCGGACAGCCGACAATGAGCAGTTCTTC | CSVLRTADNEQFF
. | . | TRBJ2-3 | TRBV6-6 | TGTGCCAGCAGTTACTCGGTGACGACCAGCACAGATACGCAGTATTTT | CASSYSVTTSTDTQYF
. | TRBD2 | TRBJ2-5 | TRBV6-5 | TGTGCCAGCAGTTACGGATCCGGGACTAGCGGTTCACAAGAGACCCAGTACTTC | CASSYGSGTSGSQETQYF